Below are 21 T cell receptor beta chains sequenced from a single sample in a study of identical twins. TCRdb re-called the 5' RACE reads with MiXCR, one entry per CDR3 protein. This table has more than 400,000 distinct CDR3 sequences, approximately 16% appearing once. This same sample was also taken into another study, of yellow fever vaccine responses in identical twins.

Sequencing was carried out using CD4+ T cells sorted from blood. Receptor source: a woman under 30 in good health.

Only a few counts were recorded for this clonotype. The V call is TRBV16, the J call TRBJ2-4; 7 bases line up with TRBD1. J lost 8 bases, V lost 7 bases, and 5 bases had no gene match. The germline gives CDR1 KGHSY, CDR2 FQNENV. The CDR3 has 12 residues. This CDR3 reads CASTPTGYIQYF. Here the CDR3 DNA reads TGTGCCAGCACCCCGACAGGGTACATTCAGTACTTC.

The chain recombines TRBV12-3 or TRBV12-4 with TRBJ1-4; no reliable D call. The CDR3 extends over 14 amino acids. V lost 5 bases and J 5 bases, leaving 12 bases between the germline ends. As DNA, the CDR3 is TGTGCCAGCAGTCTAAACAGTATGAATGAAAAACTGTTTTTT. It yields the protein CASSLNSMNEKLFF.

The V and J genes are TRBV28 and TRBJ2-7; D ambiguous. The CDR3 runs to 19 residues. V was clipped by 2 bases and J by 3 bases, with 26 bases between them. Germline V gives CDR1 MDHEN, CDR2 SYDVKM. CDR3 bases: TGTGCCAGCAGTTTAAGAACCGGTTTGGCACCCCTAGGCGGCTACGAGCAGTACGTC. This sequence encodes CASSLRTGLAPLGGYEQYV.

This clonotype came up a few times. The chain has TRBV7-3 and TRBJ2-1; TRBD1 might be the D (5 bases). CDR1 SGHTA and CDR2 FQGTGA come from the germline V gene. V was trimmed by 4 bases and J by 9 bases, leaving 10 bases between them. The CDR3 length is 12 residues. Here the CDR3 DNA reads TGTGCCAGCAGCTCTCCAGGGTTTGAGCAGTTCTTC. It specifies CASSSPGFEQFF.

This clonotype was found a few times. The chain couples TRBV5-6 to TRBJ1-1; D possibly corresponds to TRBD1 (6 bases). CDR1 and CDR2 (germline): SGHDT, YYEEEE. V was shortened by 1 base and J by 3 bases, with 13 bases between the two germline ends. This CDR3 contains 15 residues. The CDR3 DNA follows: TGTGCCAGCAGCTTGTCGGGGGGCAGAGACACTGAAGCTTTCTTT. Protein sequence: CASSLSGGRDTEAFF.

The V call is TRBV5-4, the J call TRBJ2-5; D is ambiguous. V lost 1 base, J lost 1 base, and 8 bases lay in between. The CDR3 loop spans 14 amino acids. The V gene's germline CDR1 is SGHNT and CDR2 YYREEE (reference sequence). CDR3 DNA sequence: TGTGCCAGCAGCTTGTCCCCCCCCCAAGAGACCCAGTACTTC. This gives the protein CASSLSPPQETQYF. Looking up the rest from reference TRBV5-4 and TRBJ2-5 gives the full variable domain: ETGVTQSPTHLIKTRGQQVTLRCSSQSGHNTVSWYQQALGQGPQFIFQYYREEENGRGNFPPRFSGLQFPNYSSELNVNALELDDSALYLCASSLSPPQETQYFGPGTRLLVL.

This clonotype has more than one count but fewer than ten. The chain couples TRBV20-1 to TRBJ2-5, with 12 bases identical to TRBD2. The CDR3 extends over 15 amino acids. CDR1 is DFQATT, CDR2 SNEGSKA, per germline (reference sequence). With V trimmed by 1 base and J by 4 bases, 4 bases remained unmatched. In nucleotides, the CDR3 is TGCAGTGCTAGAGGACTAGCGGGAGAGCGAGAGACCCAGTACTTC. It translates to CSARGLAGERETQYF.

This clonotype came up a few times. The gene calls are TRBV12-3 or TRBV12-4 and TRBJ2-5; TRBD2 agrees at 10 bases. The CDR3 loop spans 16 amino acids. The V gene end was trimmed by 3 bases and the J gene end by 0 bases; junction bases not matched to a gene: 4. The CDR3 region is CASSFGLAVNQETQYF. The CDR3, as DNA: TGTGCCAGCAGTTTTGGACTAGCGGTGAACCAAGAGACCCAGTACTTC.

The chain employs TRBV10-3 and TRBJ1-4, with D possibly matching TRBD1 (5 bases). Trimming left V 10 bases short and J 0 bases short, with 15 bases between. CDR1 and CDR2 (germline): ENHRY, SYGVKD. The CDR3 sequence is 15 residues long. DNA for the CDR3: TGTGCCACGAAGGTGATGGGGGCAACTAATGAAAAACTGTTTTTT. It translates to CATKVMGATNEKLFF.

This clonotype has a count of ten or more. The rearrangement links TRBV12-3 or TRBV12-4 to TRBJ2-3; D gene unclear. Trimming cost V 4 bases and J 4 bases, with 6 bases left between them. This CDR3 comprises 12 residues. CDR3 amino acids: CASSYTADTQYF. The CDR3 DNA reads TGTGCCAGCAGTTATACGGCAGATACGCAGTATTTT.

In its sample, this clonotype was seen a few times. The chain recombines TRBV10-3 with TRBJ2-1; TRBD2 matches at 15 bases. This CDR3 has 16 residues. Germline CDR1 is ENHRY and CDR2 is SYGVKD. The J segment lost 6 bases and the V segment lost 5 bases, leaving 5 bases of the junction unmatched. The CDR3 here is CAISWTSGRVANEQFF. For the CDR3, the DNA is TGTGCCATCAGTTGGACTAGCGGGAGGGTAGCCAATGAGCAGTTCTTC.

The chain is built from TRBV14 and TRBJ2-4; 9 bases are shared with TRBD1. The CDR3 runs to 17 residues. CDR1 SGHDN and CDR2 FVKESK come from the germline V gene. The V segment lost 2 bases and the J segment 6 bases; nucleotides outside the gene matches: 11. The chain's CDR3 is CASSQIGQGIFGNIQYF. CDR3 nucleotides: TGTGCCAGCAGCCAAATAGGACAGGGGATCTTTGGAAACATTCAGTACTTC.

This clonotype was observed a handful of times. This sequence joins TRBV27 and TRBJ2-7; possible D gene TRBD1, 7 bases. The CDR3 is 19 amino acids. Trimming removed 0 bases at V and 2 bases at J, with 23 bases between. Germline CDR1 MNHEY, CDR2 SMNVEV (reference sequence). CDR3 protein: CASSLSYRRSDREAYEQYF. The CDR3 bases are TGTGCCAGCAGTTTATCCTACCGGCGGTCAGACAGGGAGGCCTACGAGCAGTACTTC.

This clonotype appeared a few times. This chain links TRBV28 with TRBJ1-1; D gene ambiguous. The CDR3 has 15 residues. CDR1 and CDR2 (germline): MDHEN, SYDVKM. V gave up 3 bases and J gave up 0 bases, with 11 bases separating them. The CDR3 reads CASSFSLSLNTEAFF. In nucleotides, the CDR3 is TGTGCCAGCAGTTTCTCCCTCAGCTTGAACACTGAAGCTTTCTTT.

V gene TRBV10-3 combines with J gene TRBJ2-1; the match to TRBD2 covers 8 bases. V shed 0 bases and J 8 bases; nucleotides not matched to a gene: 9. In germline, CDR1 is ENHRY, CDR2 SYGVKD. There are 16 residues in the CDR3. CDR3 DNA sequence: TGTGCCATCAGTGAGTCGAGTAGCGGGGTTGGGGATGAGCAGTTCTTC. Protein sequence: CAISESSSGVGDEQFF.

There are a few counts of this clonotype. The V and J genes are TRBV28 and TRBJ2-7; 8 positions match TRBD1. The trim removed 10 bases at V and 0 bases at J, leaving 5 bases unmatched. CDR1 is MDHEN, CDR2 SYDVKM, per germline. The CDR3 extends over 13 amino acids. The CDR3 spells CATRQGSSYEQYF. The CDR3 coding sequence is TGTGCCACGCGACAGGGGAGCTCCTACGAGCAGTACTTC.

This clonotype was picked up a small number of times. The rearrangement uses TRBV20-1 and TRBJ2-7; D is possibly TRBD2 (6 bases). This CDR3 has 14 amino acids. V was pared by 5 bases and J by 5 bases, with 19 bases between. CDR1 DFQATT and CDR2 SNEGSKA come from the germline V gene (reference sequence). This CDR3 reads CSAYPVGGRNEQYF. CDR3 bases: TGCAGTGCTTATCCCGTGGGGGGAAGGAACGAGCAGTACTTC.

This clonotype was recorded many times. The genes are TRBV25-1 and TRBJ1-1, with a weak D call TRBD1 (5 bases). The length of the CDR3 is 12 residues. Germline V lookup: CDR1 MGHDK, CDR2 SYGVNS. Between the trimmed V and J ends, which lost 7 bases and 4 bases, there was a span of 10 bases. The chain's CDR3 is CASKGTSTEAFF. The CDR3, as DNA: TGTGCCAGCAAGGGGACTTCCACTGAAGCTTTCTTT. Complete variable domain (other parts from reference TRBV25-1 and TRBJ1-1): EADIYQTPRYLVIGTGKKITLECSQTMGHDKMYWYQQDPGMELHLIHYSYGVNSTEKGDLSSESTVSRIRTEHFPLTLESARPSHTSQYLCASKGTSTEAFFGQGTRLTVV.

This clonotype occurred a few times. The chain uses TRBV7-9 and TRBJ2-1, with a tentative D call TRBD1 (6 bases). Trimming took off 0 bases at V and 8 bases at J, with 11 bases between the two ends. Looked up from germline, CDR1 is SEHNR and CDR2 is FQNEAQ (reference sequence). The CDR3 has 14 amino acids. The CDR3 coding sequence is TGTGCCAGCAGCTTAGCGGACAGTTCCCATGAGCAGTTCTTC. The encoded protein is CASSLADSSHEQFF.

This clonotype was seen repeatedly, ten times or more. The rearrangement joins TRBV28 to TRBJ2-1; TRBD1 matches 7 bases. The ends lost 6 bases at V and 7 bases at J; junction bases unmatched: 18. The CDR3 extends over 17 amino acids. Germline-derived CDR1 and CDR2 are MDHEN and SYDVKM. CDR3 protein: CASRPTKGASTVNEQFF. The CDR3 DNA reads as TGTGCCAGCAGACCCACCAAGGGGGCCTCTACAGTTAATGAGCAGTTCTTC.

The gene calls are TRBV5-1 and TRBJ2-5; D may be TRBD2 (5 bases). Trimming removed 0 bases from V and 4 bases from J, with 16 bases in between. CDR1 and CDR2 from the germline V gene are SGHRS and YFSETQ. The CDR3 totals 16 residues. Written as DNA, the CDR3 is TGCGCCAGCAGCTTGGCCTCACGGGCCCGGGGAGAGACCCAGTACTTC. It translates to CASSLASRARGETQYF.